This TCR beta chain was sequenced in a study of tumor and adjacent non-tumor tissue in lung cancer. Whole-study context: Around 4 million productive TCRbeta reads were obtained per sample on average.

This CDR3 has 17 residues. Trimming cost V 5 bases and J 2 bases; bases outside gene matches: 13. Per germline, CDR1 MGHDK and CDR2 SYGVNS. This sample's RNA came from whole unsorted tissue. Chemotherapy-naive patients with new lung cancer underwent thoracic surgery in China, August–November 2014. Three rounds of nested PCR, following a modified ARM-PCR protocol, produced the TCRbeta library. TCRdb redid the calling of the multiplex PCR reads with MiXCR, one entry per CDR3 protein. The sample has 200,000 to 250,000 distinct CDR3 sequences, around 71% seen once. Sequencing used lung tumor tissue. This sequence originates from a man between 60 and 75 years old with non-small cell lung cancer. The rearrangement joins TRBV25-1 to TRBJ2-5; 8 nucleotides agree with TRBD2. CDR3 coding DNA: TGTGCCAGCAGTACCCGACTAGCGTGGTTTATACAAGAGACCCAGTACTTC. It encodes CASSTRLAWFIQETQYF. Variable domain in full (rest from reference TRBV25-1 and TRBJ2-5): EADIYQTPRYLVIGTGKKITLECSQTMGHDKMYWYQQDPGMELHLIHYSYGVNSTEKGDLSSESTVSRIRTEHFPLTLESARPSHTSQYLCASSTRLAWFIQETQYFGPGTRLLVL.